This is a list of T cell receptor beta chains from one sample in a study of beta chain features in type 1 diabetes. Generated by immunoSEQ multiplex PCR, the TCRdb table keeps only in-frame clones and is missing some. The data contain around 250,000 clones, 24% of them seen just once; the ten biggest clones take up about 0.012%. What was sequenced was naive CD4+ T cells from blood. The receptors were gathered from a woman aged 25 to 45 with type 1 diabetes. The CDR3 runs from the conserved cysteine through the conserved F or W. A D gene is named only where the DNA matches it firmly. Part of the rows lack a size; the others show once, few, many or a class for expanded clones.

d_call: .
j_call: TRBJ1-2
clone_size: .
v_call: TRBV29-1
cdr3_aa: CSVVGDGYTF
cdr3_nt: TGCAGCGTTGTAGGGGATGGCTACACCTTC

d_call: .
j_call: TRBJ1-2
clone_size: .
v_call: TRBV28
cdr3_aa: CASTPSGGFRYGYTF
cdr3_nt: TGTGCCAGCACCCCCAGCGGAGGATTCCGCTATGGCTACACCTTC

d_call: .
j_call: TRBJ2-1
clone_size: few
v_call: TRBV5-4
cdr3_aa: CASSLGGGASFNEQFF
cdr3_nt: TGTGCCAGCAGCTTGGGCGGCGGGGCCTCCTTCAATGAGCAGTTCTTC

d_call: TRBD2
j_call: TRBJ2-7
clone_size: .
v_call: TRBV5-4
cdr3_aa: CASRGGSHPYEQYF
cdr3_nt: TGTGCCAGCCGCGGCGGGAGTCACCCCTACGAGCAGTACTTC

d_call: TRBD2
j_call: TRBJ2-1
clone_size: .
v_call: TRBV7-2
cdr3_aa: CASSRSGRAHNEQFF
cdr3_nt: TGTGCCAGCAGCCGAAGCGGGAGGGCCCACAATGAGCAGTTCTTC

d_call: .
j_call: TRBJ2-6
clone_size: .
v_call: TRBV30
cdr3_aa: CAWAQVTGANVLTF
cdr3_nt: TGTGCCTGGGCTCAGGTGACCGGGGCCAACGTCCTGACTTTC

d_call: TRBD1
j_call: TRBJ2-7
clone_size: .
v_call: TRBV29-1
cdr3_aa: CSVGAGGASYEQYF
cdr3_nt: TGCAGCGTTGGGGCAGGGGGCGCTTCCTACGAGCAGTACTTC

d_call: TRBD2
j_call: TRBJ2-2
clone_size: .
v_call: TRBV5-1
cdr3_aa: CASSSGANTGELFF
cdr3_nt: TGCGCCAGTTCTAGCGGGGCGAACACCGGGGAGCTGTTTTTT

d_call: .
j_call: TRBJ1-1
clone_size: .
v_call: TRBV15
cdr3_aa: CATRKPSTEAFF
cdr3_nt: TGTGCCACCAGGAAACCGAGCACTGAAGCTTTCTTT

d_call: TRBD2
j_call: TRBJ2-3
clone_size: few
v_call: TRBV6-5
cdr3_aa: CATTGLAGGDTQYF
cdr3_nt: TGTGCCACCACGGGACTAGCGGGAGGTGATACGCAGTATTTT

d_call: .
j_call: TRBJ2-5
clone_size: few
v_call: TRBV5-4
cdr3_aa: CASSLDPGQETQYF
cdr3_nt: TGTGCCAGCAGCTTGGATCCAGGTCAAGAGACCCAGTACTTC

d_call: TRBD1
j_call: TRBJ1-2
clone_size: .
v_call: TRBV7-9
cdr3_aa: CASSLEEQGVRGYTF
cdr3_nt: TGTGCCAGCAGCTTAGAAGAACAGGGGGTGCGGGGCTACACCTTC

d_call: .
j_call: TRBJ2-2
clone_size: .
v_call: TRBV11-1
cdr3_aa: CASSSYFTRTGELFF
cdr3_nt: TGTGCCAGCAGCTCATATTTTACGCGGACCGGGGAGCTGTTTTTT

d_call: TRBD1
j_call: TRBJ1-2
clone_size: .
v_call: TRBV5-8
cdr3_aa: CASSLAGTGYGYTF
cdr3_nt: TGTGCCAGCAGCTTGGCCGGGACAGGGTATGGCTACACCTTC

d_call: .
j_call: TRBJ2-2
clone_size: .
v_call: TRBV5-1
cdr3_aa: CASSLNYHTGELFF
cdr3_nt: TGCGCCAGCAGCTTAAACTATCACACCGGGGAGCTGTTTTTT

d_call: .
j_call: TRBJ1-4
clone_size: .
v_call: TRBV27
cdr3_aa: CASSGGRIGEKLFF
cdr3_nt: TGTGCCAGCAGCGGGGGGCGAATTGGGGAAAAACTGTTTTTT

d_call: .
j_call: TRBJ1-1
clone_size: few
v_call: TRBV2
cdr3_aa: CANPPGTLNTEAFF
cdr3_nt: TGTGCCAACCCTCCCGGGACACTGAACACTGAAGCTTTCTTT

d_call: .
j_call: TRBJ2-7
clone_size: few
v_call: TRBV28
cdr3_aa: CASSFYFSRDPYEQYF
cdr3_nt: TGTGCCAGCAGTTTTTATTTCTCGAGGGATCCCTACGAGCAGTACTTC

d_call: .
j_call: TRBJ2-7
clone_size: .
v_call: TRBV4-2
cdr3_aa: CASSQGFYAEQYF
cdr3_nt: TGTGCCAGCAGCCAAGGATTCTATGCCGAGCAGTACTTC

d_call: .
j_call: TRBJ1-5
clone_size: .
v_call: TRBV30
cdr3_aa: CAWSVEDQPQHF
cdr3_nt: TGTGCCTGGAGTGTGGAGGATCAGCCCCAGCATTTT

d_call: TRBD2
j_call: TRBJ2-7
clone_size: few
v_call: TRBV19
cdr3_aa: CASSVTGLATYEQYF
cdr3_nt: TGTGCCAGTAGTGTGACCGGACTAGCGACTTACGAGCAGTACTTC

d_call: TRBD1
j_call: TRBJ2-6
clone_size: .
v_call: TRBV27
cdr3_aa: CASSPRQGRPSGANVLTF
cdr3_nt: TGTGCCAGCAGTCCTAGACAGGGGCGACCCTCTGGGGCCAACGTCCTGACTTTC

d_call: TRBD2
j_call: TRBJ2-3
clone_size: few
v_call: TRBV5-1
cdr3_aa: CASSLQRGGTDTQYF
cdr3_nt: TGCGCCAGCAGCTTGCAGCGGGGGGGGACAGATACGCAGTATTTT

d_call: TRBD1
j_call: TRBJ2-2
clone_size: few
v_call: TRBV9
cdr3_aa: CASSRGADRDPGELFF
cdr3_nt: TGTGCCAGCAGCAGAGGGGCGGACAGGGACCCCGGGGAGCTGTTTTTT

d_call: .
j_call: TRBJ2-3
clone_size: .
v_call: TRBV29-1
cdr3_aa: CRGATTDTQYF
cdr3_nt: TGCAGGGGGGCAACTACAGATACGCAGTATTTT

d_call: .
j_call: TRBJ2-3
clone_size: .
v_call: TRBV7-3
cdr3_aa: CASSLGGSRDTQYF
cdr3_nt: TGTGCCAGCAGCTTAGGAGGGTCTCGCGATACGCAGTATTTT

d_call: TRBD2
j_call: TRBJ2-1
clone_size: few
v_call: TRBV2
cdr3_aa: CASSEEGGREVF
cdr3_nt: TGTGCCAGCAGTGAAGAGGGAGGGCGAGAGGTCTTC

d_call: TRBD1
j_call: TRBJ2-1
clone_size: few
v_call: TRBV5-1
cdr3_aa: CASSPGTGWNEQFF
cdr3_nt: TGCGCCAGCAGCCCTGGGACAGGGTGGAATGAGCAGTTCTTC

d_call: .
j_call: TRBJ1-2
clone_size: .
v_call: TRBV30
cdr3_aa: CAWSLPGFGYTF
cdr3_nt: TGTGCCTGGAGTCTTCCAGGGTTTGGCTACACCTTC

d_call: .
j_call: TRBJ2-7
clone_size: .
v_call: TRBV30
cdr3_aa: CAWRGGPGEQYF
cdr3_nt: TGTGCCTGGAGGGGGGGGCCCGGCGAGCAGTACTTC

d_call: TRBD1
j_call: TRBJ1-2
clone_size: .
v_call: TRBV2
cdr3_aa: CASLDRGYYGYTF
cdr3_nt: TGTGCCAGCCTAGACAGGGGTTACTATGGCTACACCTTC

d_call: TRBD1
j_call: TRBJ1-1
clone_size: .
v_call: TRBV7-9
cdr3_aa: CASSLRTGDTEAFF
cdr3_nt: TGTGCCAGCAGCTTACGGACAGGGGACACTGAAGCTTTCTTT

d_call: .
j_call: TRBJ1-1
clone_size: few
v_call: TRBV7-9
cdr3_aa: CASSGGDTLNTEAFF
cdr3_nt: TGTGCCAGCAGCGGGGGGGACACCTTGAACACTGAAGCTTTCTTT

d_call: TRBD1
j_call: TRBJ2-7
clone_size: .
v_call: TRBV2
cdr3_aa: CASSVEPTGAYEQYF
cdr3_nt: TGTGCCAGCAGTGTCGAACCAACAGGGGCCTACGAGCAGTACTTC

d_call: TRBD1
j_call: TRBJ2-1
clone_size: few
v_call: TRBV5-1
cdr3_aa: CASSLGQGDYNEQFF
cdr3_nt: TGCGCCAGCAGCCTAGGACAGGGGGATTACAATGAGCAGTTCTTC

d_call: .
j_call: TRBJ2-1
clone_size: .
v_call: TRBV4-1
cdr3_aa: CASSQVETVGKFF
cdr3_nt: TGCGCCAGCAGCCAAGTTGAAACGGTCGGTAAGTTCTTC

d_call: TRBD1
j_call: TRBJ2-3
clone_size: few
v_call: TRBV14
cdr3_aa: CASSQRTGFMDTQYF
cdr3_nt: TGTGCCAGCAGCCAACGGACAGGGTTCATGGATACGCAGTATTTT

d_call: TRBD1
j_call: TRBJ1-4
clone_size: few
v_call: TRBV30
cdr3_aa: CAWSLGQGAWEKLFF
cdr3_nt: TGTGCCTGGAGTCTAGGACAGGGGGCGTGGGAAAAACTGTTTTTT

d_call: .
j_call: TRBJ1-2
clone_size: few
v_call: TRBV7-2
cdr3_aa: CASSLGRGYGYTF
cdr3_nt: TGTGCCAGCAGCTTGGGGAGAGGCTATGGCTACACCTTC

d_call: .
j_call: TRBJ2-1
clone_size: .
v_call: TRBV20-1
cdr3_aa: CSHGSWNEQFF
cdr3_nt: TGCAGTCACGGGAGTTGGAATGAGCAGTTCTTC

d_call: .
j_call: TRBJ2-7
clone_size: .
v_call: TRBV21-1
cdr3_aa: CASSNSRVPSYEQYF
cdr3_nt: TGTGCCAGCAGCAATTCCAGGGTCCCCTCCTACGAGCAGTACTTC

d_call: .
j_call: TRBJ1-3
clone_size: .
v_call: TRBV6-5
cdr3_aa: CASSYSSGPGNTIYF
cdr3_nt: TGTGCCAGCAGTTACTCTTCAGGGCCTGGAAACACCATATATTTT

d_call: .
j_call: TRBJ2-7
clone_size: .
v_call: TRBV7-9
cdr3_aa: CASSLPRGTRDSYEQYF
cdr3_nt: TGTGCCAGCAGCTTACCCCGCGGGACAAGGGACAGCTACGAGCAGTACTTC

d_call: .
j_call: TRBJ1-2
clone_size: few
v_call: TRBV7-2
cdr3_aa: CASSWNRDINYGYTF
cdr3_nt: TGTGCCAGCAGCTGGAACAGGGATATTAACTATGGCTACACCTTC

d_call: TRBD2
j_call: TRBJ2-3
clone_size: .
v_call: TRBV10-3
cdr3_aa: CAISESGLVAGADTQYF
cdr3_nt: TGTGCCATCAGTGAGTCCGGACTAGTAGCGGGGGCAGATACGCAGTATTTT

d_call: TRBD2
j_call: TRBJ2-7
clone_size: few
v_call: TRBV27
cdr3_aa: CASSIIAGGSAEQYF
cdr3_nt: TGTGCCAGCAGTATTATAGCGGGAGGGTCGGCCGAGCAGTACTTC

d_call: TRBD1
j_call: TRBJ1-4
clone_size: .
v_call: TRBV29-1
cdr3_aa: CSVGGPGGSEKLFF
cdr3_nt: TGCAGCGTTGGGGGCCCAGGGGGCTCTGAAAAACTGTTTTTT

d_call: .
j_call: TRBJ2-3
clone_size: .
v_call: TRBV6-5
cdr3_aa: CASSLQGFTDTQYF
cdr3_nt: TGTGCCAGCAGTCTCCAGGGGTTCACAGATACGCAGTATTTT

d_call: TRBD2
j_call: TRBJ2-5
clone_size: .
v_call: TRBV29-1
cdr3_aa: CSVVAGEGETQYF
cdr3_nt: TGCAGCGTAGTAGCGGGAGAGGGGGAGACCCAGTACTTC

d_call: .
j_call: TRBJ2-7
clone_size: .
v_call: TRBV10-3
cdr3_aa: CAISDRDYEQYF
cdr3_nt: TGTGCCATCAGTGACCGGGATTACGAGCAGTACTTC

d_call: .
j_call: TRBJ2-1
clone_size: few
v_call: TRBV10-3
cdr3_aa: CATSYRDEQFF
cdr3_nt: TGTGCCACCTCGTACAGGGACGAGCAGTTCTTC

d_call: TRBD1
j_call: TRBJ1-2
clone_size: .
v_call: TRBV18
cdr3_aa: CASSPWDSLWGYTF
cdr3_nt: TGTGCCAGCTCACCTTGGGACAGCTTATGGGGCTACACCTTC

d_call: TRBD1
j_call: TRBJ1-1
clone_size: .
v_call: TRBV23-1
cdr3_aa: CASSQRRDRDREAFF
cdr3_nt: TGCGCCAGCAGTCAACGCCGGGACAGGGACAGGGAAGCTTTCTTT

d_call: .
j_call: TRBJ2-1
clone_size: .
v_call: TRBV7-9
cdr3_aa: CASSLDKNEQFF
cdr3_nt: TGTGCCAGCAGCTTAGACAAAAATGAGCAGTTCTTC